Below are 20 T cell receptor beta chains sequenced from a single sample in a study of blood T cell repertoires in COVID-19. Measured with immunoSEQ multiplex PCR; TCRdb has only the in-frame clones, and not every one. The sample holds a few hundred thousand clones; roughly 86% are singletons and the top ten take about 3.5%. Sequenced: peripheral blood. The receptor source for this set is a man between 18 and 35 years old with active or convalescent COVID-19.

The CDR3 nucleotides are TGTGCCATCAGCCAAGACAGGGAGGCCGAGCAGTACTTC. Protein sequence: CAISQDREAEQYF. This sequence joins TRBV10-3 and TRBJ2-7; tentative D call: TRBD1 (7 bases). The V and J ends lost 6 bases and 6 bases respectively, with 15 bases between them. Looked up from germline, CDR1 is ENHRY and CDR2 is SYGVKD. The CDR3 sequence is 13 residues long.

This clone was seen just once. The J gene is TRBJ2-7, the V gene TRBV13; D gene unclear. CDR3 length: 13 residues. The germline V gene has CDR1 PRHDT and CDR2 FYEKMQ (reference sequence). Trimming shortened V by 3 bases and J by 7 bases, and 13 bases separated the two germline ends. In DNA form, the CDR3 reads TGTGCCAGCAGCTTCGAACCGCCGCGTGAGCAGTACTTC. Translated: CASSFEPPREQYF.

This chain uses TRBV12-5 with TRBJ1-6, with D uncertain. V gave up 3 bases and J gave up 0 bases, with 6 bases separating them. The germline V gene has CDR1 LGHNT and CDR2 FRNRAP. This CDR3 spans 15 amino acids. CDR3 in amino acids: CASGFRSSYNSPLHF. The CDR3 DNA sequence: TGTGCTAGTGGTTTCCGCAGCTCCTATAATTCACCCCTCCACTTT.

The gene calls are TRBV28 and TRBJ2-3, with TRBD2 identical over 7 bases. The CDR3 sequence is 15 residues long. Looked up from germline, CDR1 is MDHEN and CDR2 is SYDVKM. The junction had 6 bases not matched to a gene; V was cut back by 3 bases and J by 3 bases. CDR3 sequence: CASSFYAGVTDTQYF. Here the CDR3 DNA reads TGTGCCAGCAGTTTTTACGCGGGGGTAACAGATACGCAGTATTTT.

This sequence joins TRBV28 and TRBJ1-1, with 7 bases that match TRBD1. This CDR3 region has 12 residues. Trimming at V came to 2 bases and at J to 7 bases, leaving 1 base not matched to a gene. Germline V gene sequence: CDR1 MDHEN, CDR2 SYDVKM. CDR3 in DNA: TGTGCCAGCAGTTTAAGGACAGGTGAAGCTTTCTTT. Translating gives CASSLRTGEAFF.

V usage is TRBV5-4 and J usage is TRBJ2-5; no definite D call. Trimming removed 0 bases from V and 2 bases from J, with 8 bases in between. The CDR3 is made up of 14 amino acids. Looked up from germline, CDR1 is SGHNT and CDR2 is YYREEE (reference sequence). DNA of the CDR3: TGTGCCAGCAGCTTGGCGCGACATCAAGAGACCCAGTACTTC. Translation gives CASSLARHQETQYF.

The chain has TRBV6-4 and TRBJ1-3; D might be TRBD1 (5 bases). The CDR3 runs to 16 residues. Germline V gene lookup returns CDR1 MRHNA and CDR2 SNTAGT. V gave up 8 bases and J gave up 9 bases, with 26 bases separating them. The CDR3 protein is CASVGRRRVVGGTIYF. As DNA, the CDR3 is TGTGCCAGCGTAGGTCGAAGGCGCGTGGTCGGGGGCACCATATATTTT.

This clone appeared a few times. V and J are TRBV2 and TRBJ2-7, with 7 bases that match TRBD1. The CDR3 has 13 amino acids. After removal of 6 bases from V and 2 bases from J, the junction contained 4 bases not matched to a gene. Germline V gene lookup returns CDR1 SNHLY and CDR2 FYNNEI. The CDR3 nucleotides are TGTGCCAGCAGGGGCGACAGGGCCTACGAGCAGTACTTC. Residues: CASRGDRAYEQYF.

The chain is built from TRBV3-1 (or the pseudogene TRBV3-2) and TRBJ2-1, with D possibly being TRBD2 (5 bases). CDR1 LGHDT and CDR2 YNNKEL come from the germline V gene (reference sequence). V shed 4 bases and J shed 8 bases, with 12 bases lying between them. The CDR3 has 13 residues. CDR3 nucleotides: TGTGCCAGCAGCCTTCCCACTAGACATGAGCAGTTCTTC. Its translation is CASSLPTRHEQFF.

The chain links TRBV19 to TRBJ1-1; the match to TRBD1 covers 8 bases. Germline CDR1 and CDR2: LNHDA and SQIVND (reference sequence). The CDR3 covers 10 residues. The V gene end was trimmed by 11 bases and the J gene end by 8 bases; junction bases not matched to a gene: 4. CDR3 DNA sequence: TGTGCCGTCGGGGACAGGGAAGCTTTCTTT. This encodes CAVGDREAFF.

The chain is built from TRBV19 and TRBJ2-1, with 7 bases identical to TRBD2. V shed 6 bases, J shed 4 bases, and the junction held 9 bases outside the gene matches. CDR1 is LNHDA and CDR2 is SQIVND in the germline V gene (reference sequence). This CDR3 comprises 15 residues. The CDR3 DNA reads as TGTGCCAGTAGCCTCGTGGCGGGAGCATACAATGAGCAGTTCTTC. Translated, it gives CASSLVAGAYNEQFF.

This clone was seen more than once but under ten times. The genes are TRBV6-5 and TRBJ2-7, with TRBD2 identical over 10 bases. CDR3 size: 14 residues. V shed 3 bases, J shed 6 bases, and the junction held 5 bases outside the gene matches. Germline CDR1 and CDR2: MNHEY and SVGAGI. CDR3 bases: TGTGCCAGCAGTTATGCTAGCGGGAGCCTCGAGCAGTACTTC. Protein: CASSYASGSLEQYF.

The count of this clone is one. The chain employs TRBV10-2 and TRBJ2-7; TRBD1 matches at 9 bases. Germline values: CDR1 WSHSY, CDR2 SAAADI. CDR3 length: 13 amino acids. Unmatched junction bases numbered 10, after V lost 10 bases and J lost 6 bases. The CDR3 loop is CATSGTGQFEQYF. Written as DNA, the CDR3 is TGCGCCACTTCGGGGACAGGGCAGTTCGAGCAGTACTTC.

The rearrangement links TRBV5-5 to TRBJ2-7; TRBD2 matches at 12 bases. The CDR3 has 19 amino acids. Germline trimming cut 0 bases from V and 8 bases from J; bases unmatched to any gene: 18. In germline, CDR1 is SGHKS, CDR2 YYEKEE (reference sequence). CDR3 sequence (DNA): TGTGCCAGCAGCTTGGGTCCCGGGACTAGCGGGCCCCCCTTTGATCAGCAGTACTTC. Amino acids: CASSLGPGTSGPPFDQQYF.

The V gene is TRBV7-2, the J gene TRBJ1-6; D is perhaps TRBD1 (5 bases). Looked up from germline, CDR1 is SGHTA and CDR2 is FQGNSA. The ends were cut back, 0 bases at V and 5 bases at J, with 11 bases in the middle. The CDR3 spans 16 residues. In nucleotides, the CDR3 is TGTGCCAGCAGCTTAGCGTGGGGGGGAAATAATTCACCCCTCCACTTT. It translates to CASSLAWGGNNSPLHF. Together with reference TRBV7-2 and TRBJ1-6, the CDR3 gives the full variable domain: GAGVSQSPSNKVTEKGKDVELRCDPISGHTALYWYRQSLGQGLEFLIYFQGNSAPDKSGLPSDRFSAERTGGSVSTLTIQRTQQEDSAVYLCASSLAWGGNNSPLHFGNGTRLTVT.

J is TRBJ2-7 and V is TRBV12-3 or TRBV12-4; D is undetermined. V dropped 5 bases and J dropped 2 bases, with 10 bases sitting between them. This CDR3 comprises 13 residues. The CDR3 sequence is CASSPRLTYEQYF. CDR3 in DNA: TGTGCCAGCAGTCCTAGGTTGACCTACGAGCAGTACTTC.

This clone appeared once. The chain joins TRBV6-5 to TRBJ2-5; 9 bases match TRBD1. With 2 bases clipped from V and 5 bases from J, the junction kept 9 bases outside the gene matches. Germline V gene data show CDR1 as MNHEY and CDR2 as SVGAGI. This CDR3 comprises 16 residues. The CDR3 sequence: CASSYALRDRAETQYF. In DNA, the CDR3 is TGTGCCAGCAGTTACGCCTTAAGGGACAGGGCTGAGACCCAGTACTTC.

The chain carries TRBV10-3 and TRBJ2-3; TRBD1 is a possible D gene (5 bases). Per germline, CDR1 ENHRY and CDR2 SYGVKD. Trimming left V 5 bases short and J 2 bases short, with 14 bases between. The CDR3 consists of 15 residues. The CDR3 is CAISQGAGSTDTQYF. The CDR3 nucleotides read TGTGCCATCAGTCAAGGGGCCGGCTCCACAGATACGCAGTATTTT.

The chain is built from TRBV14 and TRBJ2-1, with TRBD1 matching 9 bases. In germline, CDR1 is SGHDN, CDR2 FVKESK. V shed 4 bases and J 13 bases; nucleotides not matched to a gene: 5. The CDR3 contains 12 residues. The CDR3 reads CASSRDRVRQFF. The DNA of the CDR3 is TGTGCCAGCAGCCGGGACAGGGTCCGCCAGTTCTTC. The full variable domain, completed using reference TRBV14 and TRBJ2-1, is EAGVTQFPSHSVIEKGQTVTLRCDPISGHDNLYWYRRVMGKEIKFLLHFVKESKQDESGMPNNRFLAERTGGTYSTLKVQPAELEDSGVYFCASSRDRVRQFFGPGTRLTVL.

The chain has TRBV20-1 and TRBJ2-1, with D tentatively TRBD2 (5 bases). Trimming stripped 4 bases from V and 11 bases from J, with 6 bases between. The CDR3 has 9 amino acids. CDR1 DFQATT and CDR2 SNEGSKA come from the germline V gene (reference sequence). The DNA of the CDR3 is TGCAGTGCTACTAGCAAGCAGTTCTTC. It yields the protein CSATSKQFF.